This TCR beta chain is drawn from a study of vaccination and CD4 T cells after COVID-19. Study in general: Stimulation of the cells used overlapping spike peptide pools from SARS-CoV-2 and from the common cold coronaviruses HCoV-NL63, HCoV-OC43 and HCoV-229E.

A remark on this clonotype: Its antigen is currently unknown.

Noted treatment: approximately 9-day PBMC culture with coronavirus spike peptide pools or control peptides (ViraFEST assay). Researchers used the Oncomine TCR Beta short-read assay to sequence DNA from cultured CD4+ T cells. TCRdb passed the PCR reads through MiXCR, listing each CDR3 protein once. The sample holds about 14,000 distinct CDR3 sequences, 53% seen once. V lost 5 bases to trimming and J lost 3 bases, with 20 bases between them. The CDR3 has 16 amino acids. Per germline, CDR1 MNHNS and CDR2 SASEGT. The sample in question was CD4+ T cells from blood, cultured in vitro, obtained before SARS-CoV-2 vaccination. The gene calls are TRBV6-1 and TRBJ2-7; D remains ambiguous. This clonotype was obtained from a human donor who had recovered from COVID-19. Written as DNA, the CDR3 is TGTGCCAGCAGTAGCAAAATACCGGGCCCTTTCTACGAGCAGTACTTC. Translated: CASSSKIPGPFYEQYF.